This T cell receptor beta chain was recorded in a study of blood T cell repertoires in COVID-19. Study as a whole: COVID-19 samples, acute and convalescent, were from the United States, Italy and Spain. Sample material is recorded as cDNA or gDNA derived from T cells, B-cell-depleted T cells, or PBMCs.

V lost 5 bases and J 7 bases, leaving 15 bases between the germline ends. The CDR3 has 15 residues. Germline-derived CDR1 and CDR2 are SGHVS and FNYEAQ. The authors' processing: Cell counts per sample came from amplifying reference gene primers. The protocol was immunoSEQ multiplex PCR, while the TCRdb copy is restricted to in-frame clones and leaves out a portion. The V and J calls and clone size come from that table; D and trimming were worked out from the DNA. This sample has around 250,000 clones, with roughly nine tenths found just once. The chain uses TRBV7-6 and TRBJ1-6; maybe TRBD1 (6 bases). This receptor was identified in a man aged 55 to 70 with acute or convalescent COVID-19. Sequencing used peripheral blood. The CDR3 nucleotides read TGTGCCAGCAGCGAGGGCAGGGGCGGAAATTCACCCCTCCACTTT. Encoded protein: CASSEGRGGNSPLHF.